Each of the 30 T cell receptor beta chains below was sequenced from the same sample in a study of identical twins. MiXCR, run by TCRdb on the 5' RACE reads, gives a single entry per CDR3 protein. The profile shows 1.5 million to 2 million distinct CDR3 sequences, about 32% of them singletons. The material sequenced was cord blood. These receptors were collected from a newborn girl in good health.

The CDR3 protein is CASSVTSGRVTGELFF. Written as DNA, the CDR3 is TGCGCCAGCAGCGTTACTAGCGGGAGAGTCACCGGGGAGCTGTTTTTT. This chain uses TRBV5-1 with TRBJ2-2; 11 bases align to TRBD2. Germline assignment: CDR1 SGHRS and CDR2 YFSETQ. The junction had 6 bases not matched to a gene; V was cut back by 4 bases and J by 4 bases. This CDR3 contains 16 residues.

A few counts support this clonotype. Germline and junction disagree at one end, which may indicate a read error. The chain links TRBV12-3 or TRBV12-4 to TRBJ2-3, with D maybe TRBD1 (6 bases). This CDR3 contains 15 residues. CDR3 DNA: TGTGCCAGCAGTCCCCTGGGAAGAAGGACAGATGCGCAGTATTTT. This encodes CASSPLGRRTDAQYF.

This clonotype was seen more than once but under ten times. The V gene is TRBV28, the J gene TRBJ2-7; 8 bases are a match to TRBD1. V lost 3 bases and J lost 0; bases outside the gene matches: 7. Germline CDR1 reads MDHEN; CDR2 reads SYDVKM. The CDR3 runs to 16 residues. The CDR3 spells CASSFVLGTGSYEQYF. The CDR3 DNA reads TGTGCCAGCAGTTTTGTCCTCGGGACAGGCTCCTACGAGCAGTACTTC.

The chain has TRBV7-8 and TRBJ2-4; 7 bases line up with TRBD1. V trimming: 5 bases; J trimming: 6 bases; junction bases outside the gene matches: 7. This CDR3 spans 14 amino acids. Germline V gives CDR1 SGHVS, CDR2 FQNEAQ. CDR3 loop: CASSTRQGRNIQYF. The CDR3, as DNA: TGTGCCAGCAGCACCCGACAGGGAAGAAACATTCAGTACTTC.

This sequence joins TRBV19 and TRBJ1-1, with D hard to call. Trimming removed 5 bases at V and 7 bases at J, with 17 bases between. The germline CDR1 and CDR2 sequences are LNHDA and SQIVND (reference sequence). This CDR3 is 14 amino acids long. The DNA for the CDR3 is TGTGCCAGTAGTCCTCAGGCCCGAGCAATTGAAGCTTTCTTT. It specifies CASSPQARAIEAFF.

The sample holds a few counts of this clonotype. The V call is TRBV9, the J call TRBJ2-3; a weak D match, TRBD2 (5 bases). CDR1 and CDR2 (germline): SGDLS, YYNGEE. V lost 0 bases and J lost 5, with 16 bases in between. This CDR3 has 16 residues. The CDR3 region has the DNA TGTGCCAGCAGCGTAGGTATGCGTAGCGCGGGAGATACGCAGTATTTT. Translation: CASSVGMRSAGDTQYF.

The gene calls are TRBV5-1 and TRBJ1-6, with TRBD1 matching over 9 bases. The V gene end was trimmed by 0 bases and the J gene end by 8 bases; junction bases not matched to a gene: 12. Germline loops: CDR1 SGHRS, CDR2 YFSETQ. The CDR3 runs to 18 residues. The CDR3 nucleotides read TGCGCCAGCAGCTTGGGCTCCGGGACAGGGTTCGTGGATTCACCCCTCCACTTT. This translates into CASSLGSGTGFVDSPLHF. Supplemented by reference TRBV5-1 and TRBJ1-6, the full variable domain reads KAGVTQTPRYLIKTRGQQVTLSCSPISGHRSVSWYQQTPGQGLQFLFEYFSETQRNKGNFPGRFSGRQFSNSRSEMNVSTLELGDSALYLCASSLGSGTGFVDSPLHFGNGTRLTVT.

The chain combines TRBV20-1 with TRBJ2-2; D call uncertain. V gave up 2 bases and J gave up 1 base, with 5 bases separating them. The CDR3 runs to 13 residues. Germline CDR1 DFQATT, CDR2 SNEGSKA (reference sequence). The CDR3 coding sequence is TGCAGTGCTAGACCAGGGAACACCGGGGAGCTGTTTTTT. Translating gives CSARPGNTGELFF.

V is TRBV2 and J is TRBJ2-3, with D possibly being TRBD1 or TRBD2 (5 bases each). With 8 bases removed from V and 5 bases from J, the gap between germline ends came to 20 bases. There are 15 residues in the CDR3. Germline assignment: CDR1 SNHLY and CDR2 FYNNEI. The CDR3 spells CASAGRGTTLDTQYF. The CDR3 DNA sequence: TGTGCCAGCGCGGGCCGGGGCACTACACTAGATACGCAGTATTTT.

This clonotype has more than one count but fewer than ten. The CDR3 sequence: CSAPDRRQETQYF. The CDR3 bases are TGCAGTGCCCCAGACAGGCGGCAAGAGACCCAGTACTTC. The chain uses TRBV20-1 and TRBJ2-5; D may be TRBD1 (6 bases). V was pared by 6 bases and J by 2 bases, with 13 bases between. Germline loops: CDR1 DFQATT, CDR2 SNEGSKA (reference sequence). This CDR3 is built from 13 residues.

The chain combines TRBV20-1 with TRBJ2-7; 8 positions agree with TRBD2. The CDR3 has 14 amino acids. With 0 bases clipped from V and 3 bases from J, the junction kept 4 bases outside the gene matches. Per the germline V gene, CDR1 is DFQATT and CDR2 is SNEGSKA (reference sequence). CDR3 DNA sequence: TGCAGTGCTAGAGAACTAGCGGAGCTCTACGAGCAGTACTTC. Protein sequence: CSARELAELYEQYF.

As concerns this clonotype: A read error is the likely source, as a far larger clone sits one nucleotide away. The genes are TRBV3-1 and TRBJ2-1; no definite D call. The CDR3 spans 11 residues. Germline CDR1 and CDR2: LGHDT and YNNKEL (reference sequence). CDR3 sequence reads: CASNQVHEQFF. The DNA for the CDR3 is TGTGCCAGCAACCAAGTCCATGAGCAGTTCTTC.

This clonotype was observed a handful of times. This chain uses TRBV5-1 with TRBJ2-7; maybe TRBD1 (5 bases). This CDR3 has 12 amino acids. V lost 1 base and J lost 6, with 8 bases in between. Germline V gene lookup returns CDR1 SGHRS and CDR2 YFSETQ. The CDR3 nucleotides read TGCGCCAGCAGCTTGTTAGGGGTCGAGCAGTACTTC. This encodes CASSLLGVEQYF.

As concerns this clonotype: One end of the junction is discordant with germline, which a read error may explain. The chain carries TRBV6-1 and TRBJ2-7, with D perhaps TRBD1 or TRBD2 (5 bases each). Germline CDR1 reads MNHNS; CDR2 reads SASEGT. This CDR3 has 11 residues. The CDR3 spells CAGAGSTEQYF. In nucleotides, the CDR3 is TGCGCCGGGGCTGGCAGTACCGAGCAGTACTTC.

This clonotype was observed a handful of times. The chain joins TRBV20-1 to TRBJ2-1; 9 nucleotides align to TRBD2. With 3 bases clipped from V and 10 bases from J, the junction kept 10 bases outside the gene matches. CDR3 length: 14 amino acids. Germline lookup yields CDR1 DFQATT and CDR2 SNEGSKA (reference sequence). CDR3: CSASWSGGPDEQFF. The DNA for the CDR3 is TGCAGTGCTAGTTGGAGCGGGGGGCCGGACGAGCAGTTCTTC.

V and J are TRBV27 and TRBJ1-2; 9 bases match TRBD1. CDR3 size: 14 residues. Looked up from germline, CDR1 is MNHEY and CDR2 is SMNVEV (reference sequence). The J segment lost 5 bases and the V segment lost 4 bases, leaving 5 bases of the junction unmatched. CDR3 in amino acids: CASSWDRVGYGYTF. CDR3 in DNA: TGTGCCAGCAGTTGGGACAGGGTAGGGTATGGCTACACCTTC.

The CDR3 region has the DNA TGTGCCAGCAGTTCAGCGGGCCGGGGACTCCTCGTATTATATGGTTCCTACAATGAGCAGTTCTTC. This sequence encodes CASSSAGRGLLVLYGSYNEQFF. The V gene is TRBV28, the J gene TRBJ2-1, with D perhaps matching TRBD2 (6 bases). Trimming took 4 bases from V and 1 from J, leaving 32 bases between them. The CDR3 has 22 residues. Germline assignment: CDR1 MDHEN and CDR2 SYDVKM.

V gene TRBV5-6 combines with J gene TRBJ2-4; perhaps TRBD2 as D (6 bases). Germline CDR1 SGHDT, CDR2 YYEEEE. This CDR3 is 14 amino acids long. Between the trimmed V and J ends, which lost 0 bases and 8 bases, there was a span of 12 bases. CDR3 loop: CASSLDRRADIQYF. The CDR3 DNA reads as TGTGCCAGCAGCTTGGATCGGAGGGCGGACATTCAGTACTTC.

This chain joins TRBV7-9 and TRBJ2-1; 8 bases align to TRBD2. The J call may be incorrect, as the DNA end agrees better with TRBJ2-7. The CDR3 contains 19 residues. CDR1 SEHNR and CDR2 FQNEAQ come from the germline V gene (reference sequence). The CDR3 loop reads CASSPEAFLAGLSYNEQYF. CDR3 DNA sequence: TGTGCCAGCAGCCCCGAAGCTTTCCTAGCGGGCCTCTCCTACAATGAGCAGTACTTC.

This clonotype was found a few times. The chain has TRBV5-1 and TRBJ2-4; 7 nucleotides agree with TRBD2. Germline CDR1 reads SGHRS; CDR2 reads YFSETQ. CDR3 length equals 12 residues. The V and J ends lost 1 base and 8 bases, in that order; junction bases with no gene match: 0. For the CDR3, the DNA is TGCGCCAGCAGCTTGACTAGCGACATTCAGTACTTC. As protein: CASSLTSDIQYF. Full variable domain (remainder filled in from reference TRBV5-1 and TRBJ2-4): KAGVTQTPRYLIKTRGQQVTLSCSPISGHRSVSWYQQTPGQGLQFLFEYFSETQRNKGNFPGRFSGRQFSNSRSEMNVSTLELGDSALYLCASSLTSDIQYFGAGTRLSVL.

V and J are TRBV27 and TRBJ2-3; D call uncertain. V was trimmed by 8 bases and J by 0 bases, leaving 12 bases between them. The CDR3 totals 14 residues. The germline V gene encodes CDR1 MNHEY and CDR2 SMNVEV (reference sequence). The CDR3 protein is CASRIFSSTDTQYF. The CDR3 DNA reads TGTGCCAGCCGGATCTTTTCTAGCACAGATACGCAGTATTTT.

The chain carries TRBV7-9 and TRBJ1-4; D uncertain. Trimming pared 0 bases from V and 0 bases from J, leaving 5 bases between. Germline V CDR1 and CDR2: SEHNR, FQNEAQ (reference sequence). The CDR3 has 15 amino acids. In DNA, the CDR3 is TGTGCCAGCAGCTTAGCATTCGCAACTAATGAAAAACTGTTTTTT. As protein: CASSLAFATNEKLFF.

The V and J genes are TRBV7-2 and TRBJ1-5; D perhaps matches TRBD1 (5 bases). With 2 bases removed from V and 4 bases from J, the gap between germline ends came to 12 bases. This CDR3 is 15 amino acids long. CDR1 and CDR2 (germline): SGHTA, FQGNSA. CDR3 amino acids: CASSLTPTGNQPQHF. CDR3 in DNA: TGTGCCAGCAGCTTAACCCCAACAGGAAATCAGCCCCAGCATTTT.

This clonotype was detected only a few times. The chain couples TRBV4-1 to TRBJ1-1; D is unclear. CDR1 and CDR2 from the germline V gene are MGHRA and YSYEKL. The germline V and J ends were trimmed by 2 bases and 1 base, with 14 bases remaining between them. The length of the CDR3 is 16 residues. Here the CDR3 DNA reads TGCGCCAGCAGCCAAAGACGGTATTTTGGGAACACTGAAGCTTTCTTT. As protein: CASSQRRYFGNTEAFF.

The chain recombines TRBV27 with TRBJ1-1; maybe TRBD1 (5 bases). This CDR3 comprises 13 residues. Trimming pared 8 bases from V and 1 base from J, leaving 11 bases between. CDR1 and CDR2 from the germline V gene are MNHEY and SMNVEV (reference sequence). CDR3 amino acids: CASGITGNTEAFF. The CDR3 DNA is TGTGCCAGCGGAATAACAGGGAACACTGAAGCTTTCTTT.

This clonotype occurred a few times. V usage is TRBV20-1 and J usage is TRBJ2-5; D might be TRBD2 (6 bases). Per the germline V gene, CDR1 is DFQATT and CDR2 is SNEGSKA (reference sequence). This CDR3 comprises 14 residues. V lost 3 bases and J lost 2, with 13 bases in between. The CDR3 loop is CSARTWTTQETQYF. The CDR3 DNA reads TGCAGTGCTAGGACCTGGACTACTCAAGAGACCCAGTACTTC.

The chain has TRBV2 and TRBJ2-1; D may be TRBD1 or TRBD2 (6 bases each). Trimming stripped 6 bases from V and 12 bases from J, with 12 bases between. CDR1 is SNHLY and CDR2 is FYNNEI in the germline V gene. This CDR3 has 11 amino acids. This chain's CDR3 is CASSGGLLQFF. CDR3 coding DNA: TGTGCCAGCAGCGGGGGCTTATTGCAGTTCTTC.

Of note for this clonotype: The junction departs from germline at one end; a sequencing error may be responsible. The rearrangement joins TRBV29-1 to TRBJ2-6; D is uncertain. Germline values: CDR1 SQVTM, CDR2 ANQGSEA. The CDR3 runs to 12 residues. The CDR3 is CNVGSGANVLTF. As DNA, the CDR3 is TGCAACGTTGGGTCTGGGGCCAACGTCCTGACTTTC.

The V and J genes are TRBV11-2 and TRBJ2-4; maybe TRBD2 (7 bases). Trimming stripped 6 bases from V and 0 bases from J, with 24 bases between. This CDR3 comprises 19 residues. Germline CDR1 reads SGHAT; CDR2 reads FQNNGV. In DNA, the CDR3 is TGTGCCAGCAGTTTCCGTGGGTCTCCGGGGGGCCTAGCCAAAAACATTCAGTACTTC. Its protein product is CASSFRGSPGGLAKNIQYF.

Only a few counts were recorded for this clonotype. The chain carries TRBV20-1 and TRBJ2-1; D might be TRBD2 (6 bases). Between the trimmed V and J ends, which lost 1 base and 3 bases, there was a span of 10 bases. CDR3 size: 14 residues. Per the germline V gene, CDR1 is DFQATT and CDR2 is SNEGSKA (reference sequence). CDR3 sequence: CSARVERVYNEQFF. The CDR3 DNA is TGCAGTGCTAGAGTGGAGCGGGTCTACAATGAGCAGTTCTTC.